The clone carrying this TCR beta chain was seen a handful of times. This sample stems from a study of Graves' ophthalmopathy and Graves' hyperthyroidism. V lost 5 bases, J lost 3 bases, and 14 bases lay in between. CDR3 length: 14 residues. Germline V gene data show CDR1 as MNHEY and CDR2 as SVGEGT. Beta-chain TCR CDR3 regions were amplified from RNA transcripts. The library came from an HTBI-primed first-round RT-PCR and a second-round multiplex PCR. TCRdb fed the multiplex PCR reads into MiXCR, producing one record per CDR3 protein. The sample carries around 1,200,000 distinct CDR3 sequences, 35% to 40% recorded once.

This TCR was recovered from an adult man with Graves' hyperthyroidism. Specimen: peripheral blood or thyroid tissue (not recorded which). The V and J genes are TRBV6-2 or TRBV6-3 and TRBJ2-7; no firm D call. The CDR3 nucleotides are TGTGCCAGCAGTGGCCCGAATGCATTCTACGAGCAGTACTTC. Translation gives CASSGPNAFYEQYF.